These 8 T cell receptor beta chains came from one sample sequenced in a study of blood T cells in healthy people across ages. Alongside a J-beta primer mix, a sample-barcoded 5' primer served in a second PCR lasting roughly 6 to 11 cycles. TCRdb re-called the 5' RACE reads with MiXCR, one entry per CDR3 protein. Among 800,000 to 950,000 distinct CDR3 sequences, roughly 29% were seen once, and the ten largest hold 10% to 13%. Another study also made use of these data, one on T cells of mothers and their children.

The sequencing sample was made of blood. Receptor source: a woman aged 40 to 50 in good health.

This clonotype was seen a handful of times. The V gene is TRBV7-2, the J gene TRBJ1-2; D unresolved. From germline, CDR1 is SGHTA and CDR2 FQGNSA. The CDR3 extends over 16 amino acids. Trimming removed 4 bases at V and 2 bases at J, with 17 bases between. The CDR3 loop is CASSSSGGLGNYGYTF. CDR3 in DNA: TGTGCCAGCAGCTCAAGTGGTGGACTAGGGAACTATGGCTACACCTTC. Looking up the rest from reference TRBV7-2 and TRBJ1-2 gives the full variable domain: GAGVSQSPSNKVTEKGKDVELRCDPISGHTALYWYRQSLGQGLEFLIYFQGNSAPDKSGLPSDRFSAERTGGSVSTLTIQRTQQEDSAVYLCASSSSGGLGNYGYTFGSGTRLTVV.

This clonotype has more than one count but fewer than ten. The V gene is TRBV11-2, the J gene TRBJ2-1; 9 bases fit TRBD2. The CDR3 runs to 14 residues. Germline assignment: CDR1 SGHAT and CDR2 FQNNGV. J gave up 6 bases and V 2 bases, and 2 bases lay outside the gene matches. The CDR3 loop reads CASSLWRGGNEQFF. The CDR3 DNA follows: TGTGCCAGCAGCTTATGGCGGGGGGGCAATGAGCAGTTCTTC.

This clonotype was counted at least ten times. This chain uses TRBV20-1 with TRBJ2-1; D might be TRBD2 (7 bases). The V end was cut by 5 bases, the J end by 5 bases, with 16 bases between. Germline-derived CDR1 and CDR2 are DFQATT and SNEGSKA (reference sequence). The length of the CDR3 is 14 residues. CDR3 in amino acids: CSAWRAGANNEQFF. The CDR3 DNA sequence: TGCAGTGCTTGGAGGGCGGGGGCAAACAATGAGCAGTTCTTC.

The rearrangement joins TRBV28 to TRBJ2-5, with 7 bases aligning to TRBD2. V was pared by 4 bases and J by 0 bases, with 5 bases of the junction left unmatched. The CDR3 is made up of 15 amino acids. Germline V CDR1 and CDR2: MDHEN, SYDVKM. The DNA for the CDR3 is TGTGCCAGCAGTTCTGGCGGGGGTTACCAAGAGACCCAGTACTTC. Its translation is CASSSGGGYQETQYF. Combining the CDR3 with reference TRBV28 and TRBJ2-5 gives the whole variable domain DVKVTQSSRYLVKRTGEKVFLECVQDMDHENMFWYRQDPGLGLRLIYFSYDVKMKEKGDIPEGYSVSREKKERFSLILESASTNQTSMYLCASSSGGGYQETQYFGPGTRLLVL.

CDR3 in amino acids: CASRVWINQPQHF. In DNA form, the CDR3 reads TGTGCCAGCAGAGTATGGATCAATCAGCCCCAGCATTTT. The V and J genes are TRBV6-6 and TRBJ1-5; D call uncertain. V shed 6 bases and J shed 3 bases, with 9 bases lying between them. In germline, CDR1 is MNHNY, CDR2 SVGAGI (reference sequence). There are 13 residues in the CDR3.

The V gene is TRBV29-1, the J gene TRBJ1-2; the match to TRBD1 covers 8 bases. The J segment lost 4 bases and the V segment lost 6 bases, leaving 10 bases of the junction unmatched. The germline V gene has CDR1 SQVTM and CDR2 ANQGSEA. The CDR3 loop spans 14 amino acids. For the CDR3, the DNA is TGCAGCGTCGCCCAGGCACAGGGGGGCTATGGCTACACCTTC. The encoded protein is CSVAQAQGGYGYTF. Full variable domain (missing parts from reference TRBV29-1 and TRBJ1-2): SAVISQKPSRDICQRGTSLTIQCQVDSQVTMMFWYRQQPGQSLTLIATANQGSEATYESGFVIDKFPISRPNLTFSTLTVSNMSPEDSSIYLCSVAQAQGGYGYTFGSGTRLTVV.

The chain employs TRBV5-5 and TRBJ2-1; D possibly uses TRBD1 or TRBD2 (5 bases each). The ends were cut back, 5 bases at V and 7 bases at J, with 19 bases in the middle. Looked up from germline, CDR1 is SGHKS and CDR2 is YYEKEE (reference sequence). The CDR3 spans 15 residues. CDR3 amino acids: CASSSPGRIVNEQFF. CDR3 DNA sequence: TGTGCCAGCAGTTCCCCAGGGAGAATAGTAAATGAGCAGTTCTTC.

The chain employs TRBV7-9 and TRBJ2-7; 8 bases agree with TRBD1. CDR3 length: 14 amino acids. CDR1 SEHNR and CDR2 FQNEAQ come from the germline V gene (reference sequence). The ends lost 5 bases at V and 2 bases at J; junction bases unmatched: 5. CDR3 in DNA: TGTGCCAGCAGCATGGGACAGGCCCCCTACGAGCAGTACTTC. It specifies CASSMGQAPYEQYF. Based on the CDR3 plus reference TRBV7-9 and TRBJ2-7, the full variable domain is DTGVSQNPRHKITKRGQNVTFRCDPISEHNRLYWYRQTLGQGPEFLTYFQNEAQLEKSRLLSDRFSAERPKGSFSTLEIQRTEQGDSAMYLCASSMGQAPYEQYFGPGTRLTVT.